The 14 T cell receptor beta chains below all came from one sample that was sequenced in a study of radiation and T cells in renal cell carcinoma. Regarding treatment: treatment-naive control, cytoreductive nephrectomy. The assay was immunoSEQ multiplex PCR, and TCRdb's table has in-frame clones only and misses some. The data show about 16,000 clones, about 50% seen once. This material consisted of tumor tissue, taken from a patient whose treatment was nephrectomy without radiotherapy. These receptors came from a middle-aged man with renal cell carcinoma.

This chain joins TRBV2 and TRBJ1-4; no reliable D call. Germline assignment: CDR1 SNHLY and CDR2 FYNNEI. V was trimmed by 4 bases and J by 10 bases, leaving 13 bases between them. There are 13 residues in the CDR3. Written as DNA, the CDR3 is TGTGCCAGCAGTGGGCAGCTTTTCGGAAAACTGTTTTTT. Translated: CASSGQLFGKLFF.

In its sample, this clone is medium-sized. CDR3 in DNA: TGTGCCAGTAACGAGAAGATGGGGGAGCAGTACTTC. Its protein is CASNEKMGEQYF. This rearrangement joins TRBV19 to TRBJ2-7, with D unclear. Trimming shortened V by 7 bases and J by 7 bases, and 14 bases separated the two germline ends. CDR1 LNHDA and CDR2 SQIVND come from the germline V gene (reference sequence). This CDR3 has 12 residues.

The chain links TRBV6-6 to TRBJ2-1; 8 bases are a match to TRBD1. The CDR3 spans 14 residues. Germline trimming cut 7 bases from V and 4 bases from J; bases unmatched to any gene: 6. Germline V gives CDR1 MNHNY, CDR2 SVGAGI (reference sequence). The CDR3 DNA sequence: TGTGCCAGCAAGGCCGGACAGGGATACAATGAGCAGTTCTTC. Amino acids: CASKAGQGYNEQFF.

This chain links TRBV7-3 with TRBJ2-2, with D perhaps assigned TRBD1 or TRBD2 (7 bases each). The germline gives CDR1 SGHTA, CDR2 FQGTGA. The V and J ends lost 5 bases and 7 bases respectively, with 20 bases between them. CDR3 length: 16 residues. CDR3 nucleotides: TGTGCCAGCAGCCAGCACTCCAGGGGGGGCGGCGGGGAGCTGTTTTTT. Translation: CASSQHSRGGGGELFF.

The V gene is TRBV7-9, the J gene TRBJ1-1; no clear D. Trimming stripped 5 bases from V and 7 bases from J, with 14 bases between. The V gene's germline CDR1 is SEHNR and CDR2 FQNEAQ (reference sequence). The CDR3 has 13 residues. This CDR3 reads CASSPQKIREAFF. DNA for the CDR3: TGTGCCAGCAGCCCGCAAAAAATCCGTGAAGCTTTCTTT.

This clone is medium-sized. This chain uses TRBV2 with TRBJ1-1, with D hard to call. In germline, CDR1 is SNHLY, CDR2 FYNNEI. This CDR3 has 10 residues. Trimming cost V 8 bases and J 10 bases, with 11 bases left between them. As DNA, the CDR3 is TGTGCCAGCCGCACCGAGAGAGCTTTCTTT. Encoded protein: CASRTERAFF.

This clone was counted a single time. The chain joins TRBV5-4 to TRBJ2-2; TRBD1 or TRBD2 may be the D gene (5 bases each). CDR3 length equals 15 residues. CDR1 and CDR2 from the germline V gene are SGHNT and YYREEE (reference sequence). Trimming removed 2 bases from V and 9 bases from J, with 17 bases in between. The CDR3, as DNA: TGTGCCAGCAGCTTACGGGACGTACCCGCCCGGGAGCTGTTTTTT. Protein: CASSLRDVPARELFF.

The chain couples TRBV19 to TRBJ2-6, with a possible D match to TRBD2 (6 bases). V lost 10 bases, J lost 0 bases, and 16 bases lay in between. The CDR3 spans 16 residues. In germline, CDR1 is LNHDA, CDR2 SQIVND (reference sequence). The CDR3 DNA follows: TGTGCCACCCAAACGGGGGAGTTCTCTGGGGCCAACGTCCTGACTTTC. Protein product: CATQTGEFSGANVLTF. The variable domain in full, completed from reference TRBV19 and TRBJ2-6, reads DGGITQSPKYLFRKEGQNVTLSCEQNLNHDAMYWYRQDPGQGLRLIYYSQIVNDFQKGDIAEGYSVSREKKESFPLTVTSAQKNPTAFYLCATQTGEFSGANVLTFGAGSRLTVL.

V gene TRBV11-2 combines with J gene TRBJ1-2, with 7 positions matching TRBD1. This CDR3 contains 15 residues. The junction had 6 bases not matched to a gene; V was cut back by 5 bases and J by 0 bases. Per the germline V gene, CDR1 is SGHAT and CDR2 is FQNNGV. CDR3 DNA sequence: TGTGCCAGCAGCCAGACAGGGCTAGCTAACTATGGCTACACCTTC. Its protein is CASSQTGLANYGYTF.

This clone has more than one count but fewer than ten. V gene TRBV4-3 combines with J gene TRBJ1-3; D is uncertain. V lost 2 bases and J 11 bases, leaving 19 bases between the germline ends. The length of the CDR3 is 15 residues. Germline V CDR1 and CDR2: LGHNA, YSLEER. In nucleotides, the CDR3 is TGCGCCAGCAGCCAATCAGCTCGCAGTGATAACCCCATATATTTT. Amino acids: CASSQSARSDNPIYF.

The V and J genes are TRBV5-4 and TRBJ1-1; D is unclear. The CDR3 consists of 14 residues. Germline lookup yields CDR1 SGHNT and CDR2 YYREEE (reference sequence). V lost 5 bases, J lost 4 bases, and 15 bases lay in between. The CDR3 loop reads CASRRAGWGTEAFF. The CDR3 DNA sequence: TGTGCCAGCAGAAGGGCGGGGTGGGGCACTGAAGCTTTCTTT.

The V gene is TRBV4-3, the J gene TRBJ2-2; 11 bases align to TRBD1. This CDR3 region has 17 residues. Germline V gene sequence: CDR1 LGHNA, CDR2 YSLEER. The V segment lost 2 bases and the J segment 2 bases; nucleotides outside the gene matches: 4. The CDR3 DNA sequence: TGCGCCAGCAGCCAAAACGGACAGGGGGCCAACACCGGGGAGCTGTTTTTT. Translating it yields CASSQNGQGANTGELFF.

This CDR3 is CASSLSPGSGANVLTF. CDR3 in DNA: TGTGCCAGCAGTTTATCCCCAGGCTCTGGGGCCAACGTCCTGACTTTC. The J gene is TRBJ2-6, the V gene TRBV27; no reliable D call. The CDR3 has 16 residues. V was clipped by 0 bases and J by 0 bases, with 6 bases between them. CDR1 is MNHEY, CDR2 SMNVEV, per germline (reference sequence). The whole variable domain, filled in from reference TRBV27 and TRBJ2-6, reads EAQVTQNPRYLITVTGKKLTVTCSQNMNHEYMSWYRQDPGLGLRQIYYSMNVEVTDKGDVPEGYKVSRKEKRNFPLILESPSPNQTSLYFCASSLSPGSGANVLTFGAGSRLTVL.

To note about this clone: Other DNA sequences in this sample translate to the same CDR3. This chain uses TRBV5-1 with TRBJ2-1; D is unclear. The CDR3 totals 14 residues. CDR1 is SGHRS, CDR2 YFSETQ, per germline. V lost 3 bases and J 4 bases, leaving 11 bases between the germline ends. In DNA, the CDR3 is TGCGCCAGCAGCTCCAGTGGTGGGTACAATGAGCAGTTCTTC. Translation: CASSSSGGYNEQFF.